In its sample, the clone carrying this T cell receptor beta chain was seen many times. This sample stems from a study of blood T cell repertoires in COVID-19. Some clones are missing from TCRdb's copy, which holds only in-frame ones; the method was immunoSEQ multiplex PCR. Of 150,000 or so clones listed, 80% to 85% are singletons. Germline lookup yields CDR1 LNHDA and CDR2 SQIVND (reference sequence). The CDR3 is 15 residues long. The trim removed 7 bases at V and 5 bases at J, leaving 9 bases unmatched. Sequencing was performed on peripheral blood. This sequence joins TRBV19 and TRBJ2-1; TRBD1 aligns across 9 bases. The receptor was isolated from a human donor in a cohort sampled during active COVID-19. In DNA form, the CDR3 reads TGTGCCAGTATGAGAACCGGGACAGGGCACAATGAGCAGTTCTTC. Amino acids: CASMRTGTGHNEQFF.